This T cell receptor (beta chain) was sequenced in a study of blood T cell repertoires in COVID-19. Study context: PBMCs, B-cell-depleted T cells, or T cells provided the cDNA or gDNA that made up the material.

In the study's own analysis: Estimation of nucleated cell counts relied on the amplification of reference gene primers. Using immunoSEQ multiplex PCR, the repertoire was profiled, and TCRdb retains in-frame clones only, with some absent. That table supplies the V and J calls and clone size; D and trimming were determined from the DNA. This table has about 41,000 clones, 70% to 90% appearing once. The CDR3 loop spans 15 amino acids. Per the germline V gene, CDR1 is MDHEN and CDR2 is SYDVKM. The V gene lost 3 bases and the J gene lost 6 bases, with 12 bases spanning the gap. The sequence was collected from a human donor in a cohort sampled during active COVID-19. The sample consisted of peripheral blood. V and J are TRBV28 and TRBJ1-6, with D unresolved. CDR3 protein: CASSFIVLLNSPLHF. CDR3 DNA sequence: TGTGCCAGCAGTTTTATCGTCTTACTTAATTCACCCCTCCACTTT.